This T cell receptor (beta chain) derives from a study of blood T cell repertoires in COVID-19. Germline CDR1 reads KGHDR; CDR2 reads SFDVKD. The CDR3 totals 18 residues. The V end lost 4 bases, the J end lost 3 bases, and 21 bases lay between the germline ends. Clones were read by immunoSEQ multiplex PCR, and TCRdb kept only the in-frame ones, dropping some. Of about 310,000 clones listed, nearly 90% are singletons. The receptor was derived from a woman under 30 with acute COVID-19. The specimen was PBMCs or T cells enriched from blood (not recorded which). V and J are TRBV24-1 and TRBJ2-1; weak D call: TRBD1 (6 bases). CDR3 nucleotide sequence: TGTGCCACCAGTGACCCTCCCGGGACAAGGGGGAACTACAATGAGCAGTTCTTC. This codes for CATSDPPGTRGNYNEQFF.